Sequencing of this T cell receptor beta chain was carried out in a study of blood T cell repertoires in COVID-19. For the study at large: Samples representing acute and convalescent COVID-19 were sourced from the United States, Italy and Spain. T cells, B-cell-depleted T cells, or PBMCs supplied cDNA or gDNA.

Assay: immunoSEQ multiplex PCR; the TCRdb copy retains only in-frame clones and omits some. The top ten clones hold around 10% of a sample with fewer than 100,000 clones, roughly four fifths of them seen once. The germline CDR1 and CDR2 sequences are MRHNA and SNTAGT. Trimming removed 6 bases from V and 7 bases from J; junction bases left unmatched: 5. The CDR3 is 13 residues long. This clone has a single count. This sequence joins TRBV6-4 and TRBJ1-5, with 8 bases aligning to TRBD1. This TCR was sampled from a man aged 50 or older with acute or convalescent COVID-19. Sequenced sample: peripheral blood. CDR3 in amino acids: CASSDGQGQPQHF. CDR3 sequence (DNA): TGTGCCAGCAGCGATGGACAGGGACAGCCCCAGCATTTT.